This T cell receptor beta chain originates from a study of blood T cell repertoires in COVID-19. Study at large: Nucleic acid was either cDNA or gDNA, and it came from T cells, B-cell-depleted T cells, or PBMCs.

Repertoires were generated with immunoSEQ multiplex PCR, while TCRdb's copy carries only in-frame clones and drops some. Of 250,000 or so clones listed, 91% are singletons. The J segment lost 4 bases and the V segment lost 1 base, leaving 7 bases of the junction unmatched. The CDR3 contains 15 residues. CDR1 and CDR2 (germline): MGHRA, YSYEKL. Cohorts were determined from participant-reported clinical history. The sequence was obtained from a man between 35 and 55 years old who had been exposed to COVID-19. The sample taken for sequencing was PBMCs or T cells enriched from blood (not recorded which). This chain joins TRBV4-1 and TRBJ2-7; TRBD2 agrees at 7 bases. The CDR3 here is CASSQGGEGPYEQYF. In DNA form, the CDR3 reads TGCGCCAGCAGCCAAGGGGGGGAGGGCCCTTACGAGCAGTACTTC.